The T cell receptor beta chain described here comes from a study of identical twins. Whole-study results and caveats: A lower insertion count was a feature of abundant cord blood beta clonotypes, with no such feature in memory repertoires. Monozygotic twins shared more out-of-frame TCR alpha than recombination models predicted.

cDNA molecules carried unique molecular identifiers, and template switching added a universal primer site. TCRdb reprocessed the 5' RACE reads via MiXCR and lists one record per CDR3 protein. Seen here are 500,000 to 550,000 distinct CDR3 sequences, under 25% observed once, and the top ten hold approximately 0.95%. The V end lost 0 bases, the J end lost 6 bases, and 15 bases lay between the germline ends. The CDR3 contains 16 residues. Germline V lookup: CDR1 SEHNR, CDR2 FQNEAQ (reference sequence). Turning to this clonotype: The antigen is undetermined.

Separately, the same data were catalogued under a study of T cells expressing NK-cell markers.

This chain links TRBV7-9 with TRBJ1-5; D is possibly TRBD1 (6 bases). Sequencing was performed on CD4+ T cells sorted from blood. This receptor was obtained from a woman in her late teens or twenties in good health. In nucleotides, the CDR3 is TGTGCCAGCAGCTTAGCGATGAGGGGGGCGAGTCAGCCCCAGCATTTT. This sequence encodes CASSLAMRGASQPQHF.